This is a list of T cell receptor beta chains from one sample in a study of T cells after yellow fever vaccination. Using its own MiXCR run on the 5' RACE reads, TCRdb lists one record per CDR3 protein. This table has 200,000 to 300,000 distinct CDR3 sequences, approximately 6.3% appearing once. The sample was CD4+ T cells sorted from PBMCs, taken on the day of the yellow fever booster vaccination. The receptor set was obtained from a man aged 30-40 years who received the YFV17D yellow fever vaccine. The CDR3 runs from the conserved cysteine through the conserved F or W. The D gene is left open where the match is weak. Not all rows give a size; the values are once, few, many and, for expanded clones, a class.

d_call clone_size j_call v_call cdr3_aa cdr3_nt
. . TRBJ2-3 TRBV5-1 CASSLAEGPDTQYF TGCGCCAGCAGCTTGGCCGAGGGTCCAGATACGCAGTATTTT
TRBD2 many TRBJ2-3 TRBV20-1 CSAQESGRSGSTQYF TGCAGTGCTCAGGAGAGCGGGAGATCGGGAAGTACGCAGTATTTT
TRBD1 many TRBJ2-5 TRBV19 CASSKGQVQETQYF TGTGCCAGTAGTAAGGGACAGGTTCAAGAGACCCAGTACTTC
. many TRBJ1-1 TRBV7-2 CASSFRRVNEAFF TGTGCCAGCAGCTTCCGCAGAGTGAATGAAGCTTTCTTT
. many TRBJ1-1 TRBV7-8 CASTNGGGGNTEAFF TGTGCCAGCACCAACGGCGGGGGAGGGAACACTGAAGCTTTCTTT
. many TRBJ2-1 TRBV20-1 CSPAGGRMYNEQFF TGCAGTCCGGCCGGGGGTCGTATGTACAATGAGCAGTTCTTC
TRBD1 many TRBJ2-5 TRBV5-1 CASSWDSQETQYF TGCGCCAGCAGCTGGGACAGTCAAGAGACCCAGTACTTC
TRBD1 . TRBJ2-1 TRBV25-1 CASSRPGQGNNEQFF TGTGCCAGCAGCCGACCGGGACAGGGAAACAATGAGCAGTTCTTC
. . TRBJ2-3 TRBV20-1 CSARDLGEVLDTQYF TGCAGTGCTAGAGATCTTGGGGAGGTATTAGATACGCAGTATTTT
. many TRBJ2-7 TRBV5-1 CASSLALYPYEQYF TGCGCCAGCAGCTTGGCCCTTTACCCCTACGAGCAGTACTTC
. many TRBJ2-7 TRBV20-1 CSARGDGDPNEQYF TGCAGTGCTAGAGGGGATGGGGACCCAAACGAGCAGTACTTC
. . TRBJ1-4 TRBV7-9 CASSLWGNEKLFF TGTGCCAGCAGCTTGTGGGGGAATGAAAAACTGTTTTTT
TRBD1 few TRBJ2-3 TRBV7-2 CASKTGGYTDTQYF TGTGCCAGTAAAACAGGGGGCTACACAGATACGCAGTATTTT
. few TRBJ2-7 TRBV25-1 CASSERPLGGQHEQYF TGTGCCAGCAGTGAAAGACCCCTGGGGGGCCAACACGAGCAGTACTTC
. many TRBJ2-5 TRBV15 CATSRDSSRETQYF TGTGCCACCAGCAGAGATTCTAGCCGAGAGACCCAGTACTTC
. many TRBJ2-5 TRBV5-5 CASRLGGDETQYF TGTGCCAGCAGATTAGGGGGGGACGAGACCCAGTACTTC
. . TRBJ1-5 TRBV6-2/TRBV6-3 CASSYSGLDVPQHF TGTGCCAGCAGTTACTCGGGATTAGATGTGCCCCAGCATTTT
. . TRBJ1-2 TRBV20-1 CSANPGLERYTF TGCAGTGCTAACCCTGGACTAGAGCGCTACACCTTC
. few TRBJ2-1 TRBV5-1 CASSLLGVENEQFF TGCGCCAGCAGCCTCCTAGGGGTGGAGAATGAGCAGTTCTTC
. once TRBJ2-7 TRBV12-3/TRBV12-4 CASSSQFGEQYF TGTGCCAGCAGTTCCCAGTTCGGAGAGCAGTACTTC
. many TRBJ2-1 TRBV11-2 CASSLTNNEQFF TGTGCCAGCAGCTTAACCAACAATGAGCAGTTCTTC
. many TRBJ1-2 TRBV5-1 CASSLAEGTGYTF TGCGCCAGCAGCTTGGCCGAGGGAACAGGCTACACCTTC
. many TRBJ1-2 TRBV27 CASRSQVNYGYTF TGTGCCAGCCGGAGTCAGGTTAACTATGGCTACACCTTC
TRBD1 few TRBJ2-1 TRBV5-1 CASSLPGQGAKEQFF TGCGCCAGCAGTTTACCGGGACAGGGGGCGAAGGAGCAGTTCTTC
. few TRBJ2-7 TRBV5-1 CASSLSPGAYEQYF TGCGCCAGCAGCTTGTCGCCAGGGGCCTACGAGCAGTACTTC
. few TRBJ2-1 TRBV7-3 CASSKKPNYNEQFF TGTGCCAGCAGCAAAAAGCCTAACTACAATGAGCAGTTCTTC
TRBD2 few TRBJ2-3 TRBV5-1 CASSLGLADVRTDTQYF TGCGCCAGCAGCTTGGGACTAGCCGACGTACGCACAGATACGCAGTATTTT